The present T cell receptor (beta chain) was sequenced within a study of identifying expanded T cells in peripheral blood. Study-level findings and limits: Clone count variance between approximately two-week samples rose with total template count. Over around two and four weeks, about 15 and 18 clones changed, versus approximately 1.1 between replicates.

Germline V gene data show CDR1 as MNHEY and CDR2 as SMNVEV (reference sequence). The CDR3 has 14 amino acids. The V gene lost 2 bases and the J gene lost 1 base, with 5 bases spanning the gap. Collection occurred without any documented infections or immune events in donors. A remark on this clone: No antigen is known for it.

Only in-frame clones appear in the TCRdb table, and some are missing; sequencing was by immunoSEQ multiplex PCR. The repertoire consists of 75,000 to 90,000 clones, with 85% to 90% occurring once and the leading ten covering roughly 7.3%. The V gene is TRBV27, the J gene TRBJ2-2; D not certain. The clonotype was recovered from a person aged 18 to 75 in good health. Sequencing was done on a sample of blood. The CDR3 spells CASSLLQNTGELFF. CDR3 nucleotides: TGTGCCAGCAGTTTACTACAGAACACCGGGGAGCTGTTTTTT.